The text below deals with one T cell receptor beta chain. Antigen: not known. The sample belongs to a study of cytomegalovirus exposure and HLA in healthy donors. Generated by immunoSEQ multiplex PCR, the TCRdb table keeps only in-frame clones and is missing some. The sample lists 160,000 or so clones, 88% occurring once. The V gene's germline CDR1 is WSHSY and CDR2 SAAADI. V gave up 7 bases and J gave up 1 base, with 16 bases separating them. This CDR3 has 15 residues. Study-wide findings and caveats: Rarity marked most TCR sequences, yet some public TCRs occurred in many donors.

Specimen: PBMCs. V usage is TRBV10-2 and J usage is TRBJ1-2; a weak D match, TRBD1 (6 bases). The source is a man aged 18 to 35 in good health and CMV-seronegative. The CDR3 is CASNSPSDSNYGYTF. The CDR3 DNA is TGCGCCAGCAACAGCCCCTCGGACAGTAACTATGGCTACACCTTC.